These 8 T cell receptor beta chains originate from one sample sequenced in a study of spatial heterogeneity in lung cancer. Time point denoted: blood at routine non-recurrence follow-up after resection. TCRdb reanalysed the 5' RACE reads using MiXCR and keeps one entry per CDR3 protein. Found here are about 120,000 distinct CDR3 sequences, about 10% of them singletons; the top ten hold approximately 24%. The input for sequencing was PBMCs, taken at follow-up. These receptors were obtained from a female donor with early-stage non-small cell lung cancer.

With regard to this clonotype: One junction end disagrees with the germline gene, perhaps due to a read error. The chain couples TRBV3-1 to TRBJ2-5, with D perhaps TRBD2 (5 bases). Germline lookup yields CDR1 LGHDT and CDR2 YNNKEL (reference sequence). The CDR3 sequence is 13 residues long. DNA of the CDR3: TGTGCCAACAGCCAAGGAGGAAAAGAGACCCAGTACTTC. Its translation: CANSQGGKETQYF.

This clonotype was seen at least ten times. The chain recombines TRBV7-9 with TRBJ2-7, with 7 bases fitting TRBD1. The germline V gene has CDR1 SEHNR and CDR2 FQNEAQ (reference sequence). J lost 6 bases, V lost 5 bases, and 13 bases had no gene match. The CDR3 runs 15 residues. CDR3 residues: CASSPQQTGSIEQYF. The CDR3 region has the DNA TGTGCCAGCAGCCCACAACAGACAGGGTCCATCGAGCAGTACTTC.

Only a few counts were recorded for this clonotype. The genes are TRBV3-1 and TRBJ2-6; TRBD1 might be the D (6 bases). Germline loops: CDR1 LGHDT, CDR2 YNNKEL (reference sequence). Trimming stripped 4 bases from V and 2 bases from J, with 6 bases between. CDR3 length: 14 residues. The CDR3 reads CASSRDTGANVLTF. In nucleotides, the CDR3 is TGTGCCAGCAGCCGGGACACTGGGGCCAACGTCCTGACTTTC.

This clonotype was recorded many times. The chain uses TRBV12-5 and TRBJ2-1, with 8 positions matching TRBD2. The CDR3 runs to 15 residues. The V segment lost 6 bases and the J segment 4 bases; nucleotides outside the gene matches: 8. CDR1 LGHNT and CDR2 FRNRAP come from the germline V gene. The chain's CDR3 is CASGVGRAGYNEQFF. CDR3 in DNA: TGTGCTAGTGGCGTCGGGAGGGCCGGGTACAATGAGCAGTTCTTC.

This clonotype was counted only a few times. This chain links TRBV5-1 with TRBJ1-1; 7 bases fit TRBD1. The V and J ends lost 1 base and 9 bases, in that order; junction bases with no gene match: 15. Germline-derived CDR1 and CDR2 are SGHRS and YFSETQ. The CDR3 spans 16 residues. DNA of the CDR3: TGCGCCAGCAGCTTGTGGGTACGGGACGGGACAGATCAAGCTTTCTTT. Translation: CASSLWVRDGTDQAFF.

This clonotype was seen only a few times. The rearrangement uses TRBV14 and TRBJ2-1, with TRBD1 as a possible D gene (6 bases). The CDR3 extends over 15 amino acids. Germline V gene data show CDR1 as SGHDN and CDR2 as FVKESK. The V and J ends lost 3 bases and 0 bases respectively, with 9 bases between them. CDR3 nucleotides: TGTGCCAGCAGCCAGGACAGATACTCCTACAATGAGCAGTTCTTC. Its protein is CASSQDRYSYNEQFF.

The sample holds a few counts of this clonotype. The rearrangement uses TRBV20-1 and TRBJ1-2, with 8 bases aligning to TRBD1. Per the germline V gene, CDR1 is DFQATT and CDR2 is SNEGSKA (reference sequence). V was clipped by 4 bases and J by 1 base; unmatched bases: 8. The CDR3 contains 15 residues. The DNA for the CDR3 is TGCAGTGCTAATGCCCGGACAGGGCTTAACTATGGCTACACCTTC. Translating gives CSANARTGLNYGYTF.

This clonotype has a count of ten or more. The rearrangement uses TRBV28 and TRBJ2-7, with unresolved D. Trimming stripped 6 bases from V and 9 bases from J, with 18 bases between. The CDR3 loop spans 13 amino acids. Germline CDR1 is MDHEN and CDR2 is SYDVKM. The CDR3 DNA reads TGTGCCAGCAGCAGCCACGATCAACCCTGGCAGTACGTC. Amino acids: CASSSHDQPWQYV.